These T cell receptor beta chains were read from a single sample in a study of T cell repertoires in cytomegalovirus infection. No antigen is known for these receptors. TCRdb ran MiXCR on the reads and lists one entry per CDR3 protein. Counted here are about 830,000 distinct CDR3 sequences, 32% occurring once; the ten biggest clones make up roughly 12%. The sequencing used cultured CD8+ T cells from PBMCs, collected from culture after CMV antigen stimulation. The receptors were sampled from a human donor in good health (CMV status not recorded). Some clones in this sample may be carry-over from other donors' samples. Both conserved end residues are part of each CDR3. The order of the fields is V gene, clone size, D gene, J gene, CDR3 DNA, CDR3 protein. D genes are given only for firm matches. The size field is filled for only some rows; it gives once, few, many or a size class.

V gene: TRBV29-1; clone size: few; D gene: -; J gene: TRBJ1-1; CDR3 DNA: TGCAGCGCCAACGACCTCAACACTGAAGCTTTCTTT; CDR3 protein: CSANDLNTEAFF
V gene: TRBV5-1; clone size: -; D gene: -; J gene: TRBJ2-3; CDR3 DNA: TGCGCCAGCAGCAGGACAACCGGGGATACGCAGTATTTT; CDR3 protein: CASSRTTGDTQYF
V gene: TRBV12-3/TRBV12-4; clone size: many; D gene: -; J gene: TRBJ1-2; CDR3 DNA: TGTGCCAGCAGTCCCTTCCGGGACGGCTACACCTTC; CDR3 protein: CASSPFRDGYTF
V gene: TRBV4-3; clone size: many; D gene: -; J gene: TRBJ2-2; CDR3 DNA: TGCGCCAGCAGCCAAGATCTAGGGAACACCGGGGAGCTGTTTTTT; CDR3 protein: CASSQDLGNTGELFF
V gene: TRBV13; clone size: -; D gene: -; J gene: TRBJ2-7; CDR3 DNA: TGTGCCAGCAGCCCCCTGGGCAACTCCTACGAGCAGTACTTC; CDR3 protein: CASSPLGNSYEQYF
V gene: TRBV19; clone size: -; D gene: -; J gene: TRBJ1-5; CDR3 DNA: TGTGCCAGTAGTGGACGGTATAGCGGCAATCAGCCCCAGCATTTT; CDR3 protein: CASSGRYSGNQPQHF
V gene: TRBV20-1; clone size: -; D gene: -; J gene: TRBJ2-6; CDR3 DNA: TGCAGTGCTAGAGATTGGGGCTCTGGGGCCAACGTCCTGACTTTC; CDR3 protein: CSARDWGSGANVLTF
V gene: TRBV7-6; clone size: -; D gene: TRBD1; J gene: TRBJ1-1; CDR3 DNA: TGTGCCAGCAGCTTATCTGGACAGGGCGTGACTGAAGCTTTCTTT; CDR3 protein: CASSLSGQGVTEAFF
V gene: TRBV7-2; clone size: many; D gene: -; J gene: TRBJ1-4; CDR3 DNA: TGTGCCAGCAGCTTACGTTCTGGGGCGGGTGAAAAACTGTTTTTT; CDR3 protein: CASSLRSGAGEKLFF
V gene: TRBV12-3/TRBV12-4; clone size: few; D gene: -; J gene: TRBJ2-2; CDR3 DNA: TGTGCCAGCCTTCAGCCCGGGGAGCTGTTTTTT; CDR3 protein: CASLQPGELFF
V gene: TRBV7-6; clone size: -; D gene: -; J gene: TRBJ2-2; CDR3 DNA: TGTGCCAGCAGCCCCCCGGCGGGCGGGGAGCTGTTTTTT; CDR3 protein: CASSPPAGGELFF
V gene: TRBV6-2/TRBV6-3; clone size: -; D gene: -; J gene: TRBJ1-2; CDR3 DNA: TGTGCCAGCAGTTACTCCAGGGACACAGCTAACTATGGCTACACCTTC; CDR3 protein: CASSYSRDTANYGYTF
V gene: TRBV6-1; clone size: few; D gene: TRBD2; J gene: TRBJ2-5; CDR3 DNA: TGTGCCACCTCGGTCTATGGGGCTTGGGGGGGAGAAGAGACCCAGTACTTC; CDR3 protein: CATSVYGAWGGEETQYF
V gene: TRBV9; clone size: -; D gene: -; J gene: TRBJ1-1; CDR3 DNA: TGTGCCAGCAGCTCCCGGGACCAGAACACTGAAGCTTTCTTT; CDR3 protein: CASSSRDQNTEAFF
V gene: TRBV5-5; clone size: -; D gene: -; J gene: TRBJ1-6; CDR3 DNA: TGTGCCAGCAGCACCGACAGAGAATCTACCTATAATTCACCCCTCCACTTT; CDR3 protein: CASSTDRESTYNSPLHF
V gene: TRBV7-9; clone size: few; D gene: TRBD1; J gene: TRBJ2-1; CDR3 DNA: TGTGCCAGCAGCTTAGTGACAGGGGGCAGGGAGCAGTTCTTC; CDR3 protein: CASSLVTGGREQFF
V gene: TRBV15; clone size: -; D gene: TRBD1; J gene: TRBJ1-5; CDR3 DNA: TGTGCCACCAGCAGGTCGGGATGGACAGGGGACAATCAGCCCCAGCATTTT; CDR3 protein: CATSRSGWTGDNQPQHF
V gene: TRBV7-9; clone size: few; D gene: TRBD2; J gene: TRBJ2-7; CDR3 DNA: TGTGCCAGCAGACCCCAAAGAGCGGGGGGACCCTCCTACGAGCAGTACTTC; CDR3 protein: CASRPQRAGGPSYEQYF
V gene: TRBV4-1; clone size: few; D gene: -; J gene: TRBJ1-4; CDR3 DNA: TGCGCCAGCAGCCAAGGTTCTACGAGTGAAAAACTGTTTTTT; CDR3 protein: CASSQGSTSEKLFF
V gene: TRBV29-1; clone size: once; D gene: TRBD1; J gene: TRBJ2-1; CDR3 DNA: TGCAGCGTTGAACTTAGGGGGCAGGCCCTAGTCTACAATGAGCAGTTCTTC; CDR3 protein: CSVELRGQALVYNEQFF
V gene: TRBV7-4; clone size: -; D gene: TRBD1; J gene: TRBJ1-4; CDR3 DNA: TGTGCCAGCAGCTCCTCGGGGCAGGGGGCGCGTGAAAAACTGTTTTTT; CDR3 protein: CASSSSGQGAREKLFF
V gene: TRBV27; clone size: -; D gene: TRBD2; J gene: TRBJ2-1; CDR3 DNA: TGTGCCAGCAGCTTCCAGACTAGCGCCAAGGGAAATGAGCAGTTCTTC; CDR3 protein: CASSFQTSAKGNEQFF
V gene: TRBV4-1; clone size: many; D gene: TRBD2; J gene: TRBJ2-1; CDR3 DNA: TGCGCCAGCAGCCGCGGGGGGGAGCAGTTCTTC; CDR3 protein: CASSRGGEQFF
V gene: TRBV7-9; clone size: -; D gene: -; J gene: TRBJ1-2; CDR3 DNA: TGTGCCAGCAGCTTACCGGTCGGGCCGAGGGGCTACACCTTC; CDR3 protein: CASSLPVGPRGYTF
V gene: TRBV27; clone size: -; D gene: -; J gene: TRBJ1-1; CDR3 DNA: TGTGCCAGCAGATTTCGATTTTTTACAGGCGCTATGAACACTGAAGCTTTCTTT; CDR3 protein: CASRFRFFTGAMNTEAFF
V gene: TRBV27; clone size: few; D gene: TRBD1; J gene: TRBJ2-1; CDR3 DNA: TGTGCCAGCAGTTATCCAGGGGGCAGGAATGAGCAGTTCTTC; CDR3 protein: CASSYPGGRNEQFF
V gene: TRBV6-6; clone size: -; D gene: TRBD2; J gene: TRBJ2-5; CDR3 DNA: TGTGCCACCTCCGGGACTAGCCTACAAGAGACCCAGTACTTC; CDR3 protein: CATSGTSLQETQYF
V gene: TRBV28; clone size: few; D gene: -; J gene: TRBJ2-7; CDR3 DNA: TGTGCCAGCAGTTTACCCGCTGAGGGGGGTTCCCCCTACGAGCAGTACTTC; CDR3 protein: CASSLPAEGGSPYEQYF